A single sample is the source of the 22 T cell receptor beta chains below, sequenced in a study of T cells in Graves' hyperthyroidism and ophthalmopathy. Amplification of TCR beta CDR3 regions was performed using RNA transcripts as template. The HTBI primer set served for first-round RT-PCR of the TCR CDR3. TCRdb recomputed calls from the multiplex PCR reads with MiXCR, one row per CDR3 protein. The sample shows some 600,000 distinct CDR3 sequences, 46% of them seen only once. Sample: peripheral blood or thyroid tissue (not recorded which). These receptors were collected from a woman between 18 and 29 years old with Graves' hyperthyroidism.

The chain couples TRBV29-1 to TRBJ1-2; D is ambiguous. This CDR3 region has 11 residues. CDR1 and CDR2 from the germline V gene are SQVTM and ANQGSEA. CDR3 protein: CTLPADYGYTF. The CDR3 coding sequence is TGCACCCTCCCGGCCGACTATGGCTACACCTTC.

This sequence joins TRBV2 and TRBJ2-7, with TRBD1 matching over 11 bases. J gave up 0 bases and V 6 bases, and 7 bases lay outside the gene matches. Germline-derived CDR1 and CDR2 are SNHLY and FYNNEI. CDR3 size: 16 residues. CDR3 nucleotide sequence: TGTGCCAGCAGCCGCCCCGGGACAGGGGGCTCCTACGAGCAGTACTTC. Protein sequence: CASSRPGTGGSYEQYF.

The gene calls are TRBV13 and TRBJ2-3, with 11 bases lining up with TRBD2. This CDR3 is built from 14 residues. The V segment lost 7 bases and the J segment 4 bases; nucleotides outside the gene matches: 4. CDR1 and CDR2 (germline): PRHDT, FYEKMQ (reference sequence). CDR3 bases: TGTGCCAGCACCCTTAGCGGGAGGGCAGATACGCAGTATTTT. Amino acids: CASTLSGRADTQYF.

This clonotype has a handful of counts. The chain has TRBV11-3 and TRBJ1-1, with a possible D match to TRBD1 (6 bases). The germline V gene encodes CDR1 SGHNT and CDR2 YENEEA. This CDR3 is 14 amino acids long. The V end was cut by 5 bases, the J end by 7 bases, with 17 bases between. In DNA form, the CDR3 reads TGTGCCAGCAGCCAAGGGGGTGTCAGGAGTGAAGCTTTCTTT. Amino acid sequence: CASSQGGVRSEAFF.

This clonotype was detected only a few times. The J gene is TRBJ1-5, the V gene TRBV19; D perhaps matches TRBD1 (5 bases). CDR1 and CDR2 from the germline V gene are LNHDA and SQIVND (reference sequence). This CDR3 is built from 14 residues. V was clipped by 2 bases and J by 5 bases, with 10 bases between them. The CDR3 reads CASSIRQSDQPQHF. In nucleotides, the CDR3 is TGTGCCAGTAGTATACGACAGTCTGATCAGCCCCAGCATTTT.

The rearrangement uses TRBV19 and TRBJ2-5; D ambiguous. Germline-derived CDR1 and CDR2 are LNHDA and SQIVND (reference sequence). V was cut by 10 bases and J by 5 bases, with 8 bases left in between. This CDR3 has 10 amino acids. Here the CDR3 DNA reads TGTGCCACCATGGGTGAGACCCAGTACTTC. Translation gives CATMGETQYF.

V and J are TRBV7-3 and TRBJ1-4; the D gene is possibly TRBD1 (5 bases). CDR1 SGHTA and CDR2 FQGTGA come from the germline V gene. The CDR3 contains 15 residues. The V end lost 1 base, the J end lost 6 bases, and 12 bases lay between the germline ends. CDR3 sequence: CASSLNSGADEKLFF. As DNA, the CDR3 is TGTGCCAGCAGCTTAAACTCCGGGGCAGATGAAAAACTGTTTTTT.

In this sample, this clonotype turned up a few times. The chain employs TRBV7-9 and TRBJ2-7; D is uncertain. Germline lookup yields CDR1 SEHNR and CDR2 FQNEAQ (reference sequence). Trimming removed 3 bases from V and 7 bases from J, with 16 bases in between. The length of the CDR3 is 14 residues. The CDR3 coding sequence is TGTGCCAGCAGCTTGGTCTCAGCCCCGGCGGAGCAGTACTTC. The encoded protein is CASSLVSAPAEQYF.

Details on this clonotype: The CDR3 ends on some other residue instead of the conserved phenylalanine or tryptophan, so this is likely a read error. It is unclear where the CDR3 begins or ends on the DNA, so no DNA is shown, and the CDR3 is as TCRdb lists it. The rearrangement links TRBV24-1 to TRBJ1-2; TRBD1, the table's D call, was not compared with the DNA. CDR1 is KGHDR, CDR2 SFDVKD, per germline. The CDR3 region is 18 residues in length, termini included. CDR3 amino acids: CATSARWDRVKETMATQS.

This clonotype was found many times. The V call is TRBV10-3, the J call TRBJ1-6; 9 bases agree with TRBD1. The V gene end was trimmed by 10 bases and the J gene end by 5 bases; junction bases not matched to a gene: 6. The CDR3 spans 14 residues. Germline CDR1 ENHRY, CDR2 SYGVKD. CDR3 amino acids: CASRGQGHNSPLHF. As DNA, the CDR3 is TGTGCCAGCAGAGGACAGGGGCATAATTCACCCCTCCACTTT.

In this sample, this clonotype turned up once. V gene TRBV24-1 combines with J gene TRBJ1-2; D uncertain. The V gene's germline CDR1 is KGHDR and CDR2 SFDVKD. The CDR3 is 15 residues long. The germline V and J ends were trimmed by 1 base and 0 bases, with 8 bases remaining between them. The CDR3 nucleotides read TGTGCCACCAGTGATTTAAGGACCGCTAACTATGGCTACACCTTC. Its protein is CATSDLRTANYGYTF.

In this sample, this clonotype turned up a few times. The J gene is TRBJ1-1, the V gene TRBV14; D is uncertain. CDR1 and CDR2 (germline): SGHDN, FVKESK. The CDR3 has 14 residues. The ends were cut back, 1 base at V and 0 bases at J, with 6 bases in the middle. The CDR3 sequence: CASSQGSVNTEAFF. CDR3 bases: TGTGCCAGCAGCCAAGGTTCAGTGAACACTGAAGCTTTCTTT.

For this clonotype: A much larger clone differs by one base, so this may be a read error. The chain recombines TRBV9 with TRBJ2-6; D uncertain. V dropped 3 bases and J dropped 3 bases, with 7 bases sitting between them. Germline lookup yields CDR1 SGDLS and CDR2 YYNGEE. This CDR3 spans 14 amino acids. CDR3 residues: CASSGTGGANVLTF. Written as DNA, the CDR3 is TGTGCCAGCAGCGGCACGGGTGGGGCCAACGTCCTGACTTTC.

This clonotype appeared a few times. This chain joins TRBV7-9 and TRBJ2-7; D uncertain. Germline CDR1 is SEHNR and CDR2 is FQNEAQ (reference sequence). This CDR3 is 12 amino acids long. V was cut by 3 bases and J by 5 bases, with 8 bases left in between. The CDR3 bases are TGTGCCAGCAGCTTGGCTATGGACGAGCAGTACTTC. This encodes CASSLAMDEQYF.

In its sample, this clonotype was seen many times. The CDR3 DNA reads TGTGCCAGCAGTGTGTCCGGGGAGCTGTTTTTT. Amino acids: CASSVSGELFF. This rearrangement joins TRBV9 to TRBJ2-2; no clear D. The CDR3 extends over 11 amino acids. Deletions cut 5 bases from V and 6 bases from J, with 5 bases between. The germline gives CDR1 SGDLS, CDR2 YYNGEE.

Regarding this clonotype: Germline is not matched at one junction end, which may reflect a read error. In nucleotides, the CDR3 is TGCGCCGGCAGCTTTACTGGTCGCAGGAACACTGAAGCTTTCTTT. It yields the protein CAGSFTGRRNTEAFF. The chain links TRBV5-1 to TRBJ1-1; D uncertain. The CDR3 loop spans 15 amino acids. Germline lookup yields CDR1 SGHRS and CDR2 YFSETQ. Drawing the rest from reference TRBV5-1 and TRBJ1-1, the complete variable domain is KAGVTQTPRYLIKTRGQQVTLSCSPISGHRSVSWYQQTPGQGLQFLFEYFSETQRNKGNFPGRFSGRQFSNSRSEMNVSTLELGDSALYLCAGSFTGRRNTEAFFGQGTRLTVV.

The rearrangement links TRBV29-1 to TRBJ2-5; either TRBD1 or TRBD2 may fit D (5 bases each). The CDR3 is 13 residues long. Trimming stripped 8 bases from V and 5 bases from J, with 18 bases between. CDR1 SQVTM and CDR2 ANQGSEA come from the germline V gene. In DNA form, the CDR3 reads TGCAGCTCCCGGGACCAACCGTGGGAGACCCAGTACTTC. This gives the protein CSSRDQPWETQYF. Filled out from reference TRBV29-1 and TRBJ2-5, the complete variable domain reads SAVISQKPSRDICQRGTSLTIQCQVDSQVTMMFWYRQQPGQSLTLIATANQGSEATYESGFVIDKFPISRPNLTFSTLTVSNMSPEDSSIYLCSSRDQPWETQYFGPGTRLLVL.

The chain links TRBV7-2 to TRBJ1-1; D gene ambiguous. The CDR3 is 13 amino acids. Per the germline V gene, CDR1 is SGHTA and CDR2 is FQGNSA. V lost 4 bases, J lost 7 bases, and 13 bases lay in between. The chain's CDR3 is CASSYSREDEAFF. The CDR3 nucleotides read TGTGCCAGCAGCTACTCGCGGGAGGATGAAGCTTTCTTT.

This clonotype was picked up many times. The V and J genes are TRBV10-3 and TRBJ1-5, with a weak D call TRBD1 (5 bases). This CDR3 contains 13 residues. CDR1 ENHRY and CDR2 SYGVKD come from the germline V gene. The V gene lost 10 bases and the J gene lost 2 bases, with 12 bases spanning the gap. This chain's CDR3 is CASSQQGNQPQHF. The CDR3 region has the DNA TGTGCCAGCAGCCAACAGGGCAATCAGCCCCAGCATTTT.

This clonotype occurred many times. The CDR3 region is CASSERGSVFEAFF. The CDR3, as DNA: TGTGCCAGCAGTGAAAGAGGCAGTGTTTTTGAAGCTTTCTTT. The chain is built from TRBV25-1 and TRBJ1-1, with no clear D. V lost 2 bases and J lost 7, with 14 bases in between. The CDR3 length is 14 residues. Germline V gene sequence: CDR1 MGHDK, CDR2 SYGVNS.

V usage is TRBV7-3 and J usage is TRBJ1-4; 10 nucleotides align to TRBD1. Germline V gene data show CDR1 as SGHTA and CDR2 as FQGTGA. Trimming at V came to 5 bases and at J to 7 bases, leaving 7 bases not matched to a gene. The CDR3 has 15 residues. The DNA of the CDR3 is TGTGCCAGCAGCCATCCGGGACAGGGGTTTGAAAAACTGTTTTTT. This sequence encodes CASSHPGQGFEKLFF. Full variable domain (rest looked up from reference TRBV7-3 and TRBJ1-4): GAGVSQTPSNKVTEKGKYVELRCDPISGHTALYWYRQSLGQGPEFLIYFQGTGAADDSGLPNDRFFAVRPEGSVSTLKIQRTERGDSAVYLCASSHPGQGFEKLFFGSGTQLSVL.

The sample holds a few counts of this clonotype. This rearrangement joins TRBV12-5 to TRBJ2-7, with no clear D. The CDR3 is 11 residues long. Germline V gene data show CDR1 as LGHNT and CDR2 as FRNRAP. Trimming pared 2 bases from V and 3 bases from J, leaving 2 bases between. CDR3 nucleotides: TGTGCTAGTGGTTTGATCTACGAGCAGTACTTC. Its protein product is CASGLIYEQYF.